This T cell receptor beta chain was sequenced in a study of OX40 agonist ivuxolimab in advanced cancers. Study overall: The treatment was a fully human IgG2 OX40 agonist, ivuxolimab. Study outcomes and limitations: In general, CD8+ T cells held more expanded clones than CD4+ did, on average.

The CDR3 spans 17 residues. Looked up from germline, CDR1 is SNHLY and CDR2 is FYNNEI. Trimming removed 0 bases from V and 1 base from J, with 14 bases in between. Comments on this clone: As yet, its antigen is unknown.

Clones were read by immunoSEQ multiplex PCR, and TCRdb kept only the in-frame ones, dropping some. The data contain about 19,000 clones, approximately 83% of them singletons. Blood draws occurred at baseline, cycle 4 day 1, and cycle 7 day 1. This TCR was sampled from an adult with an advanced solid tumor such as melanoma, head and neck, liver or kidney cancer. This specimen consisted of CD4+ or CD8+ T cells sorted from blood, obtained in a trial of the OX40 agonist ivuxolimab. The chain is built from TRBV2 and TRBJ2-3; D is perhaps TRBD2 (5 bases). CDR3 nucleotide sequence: TGTGCCAGCAGTGAAGCCCTAACGGACTCCCGCACAGATACGCAGTATTTT. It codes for CASSEALTDSRTDTQYF.